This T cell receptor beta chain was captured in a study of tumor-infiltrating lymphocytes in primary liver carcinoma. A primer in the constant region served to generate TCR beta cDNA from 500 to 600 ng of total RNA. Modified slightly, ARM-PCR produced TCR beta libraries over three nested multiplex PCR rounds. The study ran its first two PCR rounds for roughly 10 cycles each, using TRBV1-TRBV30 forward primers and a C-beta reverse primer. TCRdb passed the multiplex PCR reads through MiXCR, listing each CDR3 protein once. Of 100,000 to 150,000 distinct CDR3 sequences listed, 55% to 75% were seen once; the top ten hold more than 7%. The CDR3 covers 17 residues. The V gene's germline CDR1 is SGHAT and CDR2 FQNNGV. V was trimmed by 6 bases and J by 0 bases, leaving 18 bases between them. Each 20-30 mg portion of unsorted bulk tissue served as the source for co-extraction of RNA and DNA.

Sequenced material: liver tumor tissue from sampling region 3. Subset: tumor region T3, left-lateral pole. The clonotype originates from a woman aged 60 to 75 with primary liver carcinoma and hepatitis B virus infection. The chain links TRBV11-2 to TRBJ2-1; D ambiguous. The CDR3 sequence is CASSFSPLRSSYNEQFF. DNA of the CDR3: TGTGCCAGCAGTTTTAGTCCACTGAGGAGCTCCTACAATGAGCAGTTCTTC.